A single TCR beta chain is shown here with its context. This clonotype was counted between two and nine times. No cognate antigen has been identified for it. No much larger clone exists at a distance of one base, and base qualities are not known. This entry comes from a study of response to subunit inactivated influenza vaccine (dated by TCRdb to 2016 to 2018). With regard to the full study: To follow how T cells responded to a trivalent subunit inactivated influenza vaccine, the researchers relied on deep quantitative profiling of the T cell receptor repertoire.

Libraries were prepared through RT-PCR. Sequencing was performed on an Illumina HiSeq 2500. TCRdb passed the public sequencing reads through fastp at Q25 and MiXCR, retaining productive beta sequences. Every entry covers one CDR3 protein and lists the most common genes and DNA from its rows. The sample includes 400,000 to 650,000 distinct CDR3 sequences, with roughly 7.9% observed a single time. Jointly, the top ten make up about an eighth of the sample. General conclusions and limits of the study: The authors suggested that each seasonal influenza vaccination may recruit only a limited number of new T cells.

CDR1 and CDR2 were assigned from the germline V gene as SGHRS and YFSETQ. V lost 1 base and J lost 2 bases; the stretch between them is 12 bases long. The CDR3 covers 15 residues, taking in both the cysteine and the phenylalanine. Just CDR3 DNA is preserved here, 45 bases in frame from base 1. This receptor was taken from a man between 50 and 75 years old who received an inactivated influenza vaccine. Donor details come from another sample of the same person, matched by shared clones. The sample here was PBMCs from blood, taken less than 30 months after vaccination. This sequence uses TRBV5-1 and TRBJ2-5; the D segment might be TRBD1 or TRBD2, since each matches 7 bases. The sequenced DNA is TGCGCCAGCAGCTTGCAGGGGGGGTCACAAGAGACCCAGTACTTC. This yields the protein CASSLQGGSQETQYF.